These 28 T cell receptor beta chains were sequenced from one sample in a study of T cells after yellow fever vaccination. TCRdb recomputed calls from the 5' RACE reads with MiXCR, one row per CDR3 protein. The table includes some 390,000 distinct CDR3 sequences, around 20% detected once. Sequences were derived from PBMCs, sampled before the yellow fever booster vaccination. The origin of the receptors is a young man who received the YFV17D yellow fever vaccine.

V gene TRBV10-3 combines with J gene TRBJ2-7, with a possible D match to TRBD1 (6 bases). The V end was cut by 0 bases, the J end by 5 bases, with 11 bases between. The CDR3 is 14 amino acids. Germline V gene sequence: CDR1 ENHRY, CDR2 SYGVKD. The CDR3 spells CAISESGTTNEQYV. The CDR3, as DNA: TGTGCCATCAGTGAGTCCGGGACAACGAACGAGCAGTACGTC.

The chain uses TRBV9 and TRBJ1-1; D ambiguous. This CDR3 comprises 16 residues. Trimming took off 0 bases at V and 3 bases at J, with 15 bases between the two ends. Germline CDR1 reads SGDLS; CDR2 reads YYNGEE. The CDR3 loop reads CASSVGGGAGYTEAFF. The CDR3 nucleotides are TGTGCCAGCAGCGTAGGCGGAGGCGCGGGGTACACTGAAGCTTTCTTT.

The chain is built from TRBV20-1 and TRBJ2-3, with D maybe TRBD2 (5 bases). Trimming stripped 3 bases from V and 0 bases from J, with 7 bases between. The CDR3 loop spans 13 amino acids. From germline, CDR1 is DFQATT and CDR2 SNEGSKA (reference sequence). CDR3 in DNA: TGCAGTGCTAGCGGGGTGAGCACAGATACGCAGTATTTT. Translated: CSASGVSTDTQYF.

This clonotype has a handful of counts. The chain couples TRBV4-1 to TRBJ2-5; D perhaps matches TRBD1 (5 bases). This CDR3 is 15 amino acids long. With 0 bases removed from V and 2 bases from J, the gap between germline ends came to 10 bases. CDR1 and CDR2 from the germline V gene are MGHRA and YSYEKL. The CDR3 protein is CASSQDGKGQETQYF. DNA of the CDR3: TGCGCCAGCAGCCAAGATGGGAAGGGGCAAGAGACCCAGTACTTC.

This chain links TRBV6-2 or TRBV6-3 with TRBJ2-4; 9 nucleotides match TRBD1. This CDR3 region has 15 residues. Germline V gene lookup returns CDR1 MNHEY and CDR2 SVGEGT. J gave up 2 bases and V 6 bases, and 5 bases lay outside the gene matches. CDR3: CASRDTGGSKNIQYF. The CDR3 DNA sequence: TGTGCCAGCAGGGATACAGGGGGCTCCAAAAACATTCAGTACTTC.

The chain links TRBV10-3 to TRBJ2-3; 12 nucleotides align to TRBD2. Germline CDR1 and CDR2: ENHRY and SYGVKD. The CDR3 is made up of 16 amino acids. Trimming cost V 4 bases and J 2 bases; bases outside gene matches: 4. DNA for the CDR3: TGTGCCATCAGTGCGACTAGCGGGGGCCTCACAGATACGCAGTATTTT. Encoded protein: CAISATSGGLTDTQYF.

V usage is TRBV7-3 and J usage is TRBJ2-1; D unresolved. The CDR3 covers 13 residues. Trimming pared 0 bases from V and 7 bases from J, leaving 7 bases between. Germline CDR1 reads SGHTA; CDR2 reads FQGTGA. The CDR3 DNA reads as TGTGCCAGCAGCTTAACACATAGGAATGAGCAGTTCTTC. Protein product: CASSLTHRNEQFF.

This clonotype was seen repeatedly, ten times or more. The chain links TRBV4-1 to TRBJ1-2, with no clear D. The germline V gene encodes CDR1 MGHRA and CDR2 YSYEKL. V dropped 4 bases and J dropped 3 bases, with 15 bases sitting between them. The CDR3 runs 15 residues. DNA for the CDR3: TGCGCCAGCAGCCGCACATCGGAAGGAGACTATGGCTACACCTTC. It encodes CASSRTSEGDYGYTF.

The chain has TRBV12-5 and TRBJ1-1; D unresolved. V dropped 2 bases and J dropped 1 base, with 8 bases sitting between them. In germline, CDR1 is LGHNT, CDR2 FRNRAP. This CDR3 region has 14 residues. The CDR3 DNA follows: TGTGCTAGTGGTTTGCATACACGGAACACTGAAGCTTTCTTT. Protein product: CASGLHTRNTEAFF.

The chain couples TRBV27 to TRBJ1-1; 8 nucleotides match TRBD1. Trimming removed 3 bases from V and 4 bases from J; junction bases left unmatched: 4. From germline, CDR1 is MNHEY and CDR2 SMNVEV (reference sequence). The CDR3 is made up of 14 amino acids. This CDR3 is CASSFSGGPTEAFF. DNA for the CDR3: TGTGCCAGCAGTTTTTCAGGGGGCCCCACTGAAGCTTTCTTT.

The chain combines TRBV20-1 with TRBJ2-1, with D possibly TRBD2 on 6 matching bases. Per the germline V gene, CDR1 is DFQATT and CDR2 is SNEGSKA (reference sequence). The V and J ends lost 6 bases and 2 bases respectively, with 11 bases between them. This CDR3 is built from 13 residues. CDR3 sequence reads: CSAIRTTYNEQFF. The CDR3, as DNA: TGCAGTGCGATCAGGACTACCTACAATGAGCAGTTCTTC.

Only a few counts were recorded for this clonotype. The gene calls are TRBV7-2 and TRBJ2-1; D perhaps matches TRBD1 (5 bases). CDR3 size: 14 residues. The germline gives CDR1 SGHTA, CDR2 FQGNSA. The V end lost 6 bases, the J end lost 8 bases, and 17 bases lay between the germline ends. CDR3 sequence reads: CASRQSQGSDEQFF. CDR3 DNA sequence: TGTGCCAGCAGACAATCGCAGGGTTCTGATGAGCAGTTCTTC.

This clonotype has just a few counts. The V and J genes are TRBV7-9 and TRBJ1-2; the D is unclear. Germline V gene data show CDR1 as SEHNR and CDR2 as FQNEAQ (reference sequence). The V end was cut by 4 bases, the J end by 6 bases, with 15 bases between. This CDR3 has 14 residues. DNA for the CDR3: TGTGCCAGCAGCTCGGAACCCCCTAAGGATGGCTACACCTTC. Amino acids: CASSSEPPKDGYTF.

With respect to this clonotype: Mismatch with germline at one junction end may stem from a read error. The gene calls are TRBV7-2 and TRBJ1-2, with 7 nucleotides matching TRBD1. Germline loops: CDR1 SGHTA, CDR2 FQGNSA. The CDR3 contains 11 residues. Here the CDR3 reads CASSPGQEWAF. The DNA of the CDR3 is TGTGCCAGCAGCCCCGGACAGGAGTGGGCCTTC.

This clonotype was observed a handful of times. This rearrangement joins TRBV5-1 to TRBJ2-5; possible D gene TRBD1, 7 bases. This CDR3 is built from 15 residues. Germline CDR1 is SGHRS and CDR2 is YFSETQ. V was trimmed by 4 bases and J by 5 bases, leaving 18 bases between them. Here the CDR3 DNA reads TGCGCCAGCAGCGCCGGGACAGTGGAGGGCGAGACCCAGTACTTC. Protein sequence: CASSAGTVEGETQYF. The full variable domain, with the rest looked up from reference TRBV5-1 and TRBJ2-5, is KAGVTQTPRYLIKTRGQQVTLSCSPISGHRSVSWYQQTPGQGLQFLFEYFSETQRNKGNFPGRFSGRQFSNSRSEMNVSTLELGDSALYLCASSAGTVEGETQYFGPGTRLLVL.

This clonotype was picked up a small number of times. CDR3 sequence (DNA): TGTGCCAGCGGGGATAGTAACACAGATACGCAGTATTTT. Encoded protein: CASGDSNTDTQYF. The chain employs TRBV2 and TRBJ2-3; D not certain. Germline V gives CDR1 SNHLY, CDR2 FYNNEI. The germline V and J ends were trimmed by 8 bases and 2 bases, with 11 bases remaining between them. The CDR3 has 13 amino acids.

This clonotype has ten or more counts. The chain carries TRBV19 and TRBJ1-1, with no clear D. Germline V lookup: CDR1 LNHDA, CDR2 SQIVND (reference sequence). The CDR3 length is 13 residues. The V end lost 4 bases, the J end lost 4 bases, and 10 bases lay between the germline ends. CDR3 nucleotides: TGTGCCAGTAGTAACCATGAGCTCACTGAAGCTTTCTTT. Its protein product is CASSNHELTEAFF.

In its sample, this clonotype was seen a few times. The DNA of the CDR3 is TGTGCCAGCAGCTTTGGACAGGGGGCAGGTGAGCAGTTCTTC. Amino acid sequence: CASSFGQGAGEQFF. This sequence joins TRBV7-3 and TRBJ2-1, with 11 bases that match TRBD1. Germline lookup yields CDR1 SGHTA and CDR2 FQGTGA. V lost 3 bases, J lost 9 bases, and 4 bases stayed unmatched. The CDR3 consists of 14 residues.

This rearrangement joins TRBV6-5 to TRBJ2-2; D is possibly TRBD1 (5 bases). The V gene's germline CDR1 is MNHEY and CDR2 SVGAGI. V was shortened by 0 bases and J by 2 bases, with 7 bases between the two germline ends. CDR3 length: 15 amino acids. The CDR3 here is CASSYSDSNTGELFF. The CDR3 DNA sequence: TGTGCCAGCAGTTACTCTGACAGCAACACCGGGGAGCTGTTTTTT.

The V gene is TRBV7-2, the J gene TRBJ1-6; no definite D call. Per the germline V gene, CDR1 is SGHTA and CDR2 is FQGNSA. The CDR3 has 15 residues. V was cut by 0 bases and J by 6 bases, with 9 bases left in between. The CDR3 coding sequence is TGTGCCAGCAGCTTAGCCGCACGGACTAATTCACCCCTCCACTTT. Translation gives CASSLAARTNSPLHF. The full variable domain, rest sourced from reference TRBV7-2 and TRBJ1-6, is GAGVSQSPSNKVTEKGKDVELRCDPISGHTALYWYRQSLGQGLEFLIYFQGNSAPDKSGLPSDRFSAERTGGSVSTLTIQRTQQEDSAVYLCASSLAARTNSPLHFGNGTRLTVT.

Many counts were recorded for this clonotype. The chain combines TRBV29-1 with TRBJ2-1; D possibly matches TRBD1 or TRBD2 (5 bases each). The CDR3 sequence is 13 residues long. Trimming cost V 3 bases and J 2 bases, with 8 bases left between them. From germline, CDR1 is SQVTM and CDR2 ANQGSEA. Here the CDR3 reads CSVEVGAYNEQFF. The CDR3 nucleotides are TGCAGCGTTGAGGTGGGGGCCTACAATGAGCAGTTCTTC.

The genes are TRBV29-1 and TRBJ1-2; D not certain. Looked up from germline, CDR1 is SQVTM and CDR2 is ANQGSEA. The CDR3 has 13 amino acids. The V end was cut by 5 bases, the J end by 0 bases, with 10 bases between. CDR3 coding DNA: TGCAGCGTTACGTCCCTAGCTAACTATGGCTACACCTTC. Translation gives CSVTSLANYGYTF.

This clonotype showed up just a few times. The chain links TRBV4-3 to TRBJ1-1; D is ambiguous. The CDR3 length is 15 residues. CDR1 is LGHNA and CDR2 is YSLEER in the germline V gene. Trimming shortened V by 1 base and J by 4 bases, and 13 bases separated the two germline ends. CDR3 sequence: CASSQVAQVFTEAFF. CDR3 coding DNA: TGCGCCAGCAGCCAAGTCGCACAAGTATTCACTGAAGCTTTCTTT.

CDR3 bases: TGTGCCAGCAGCTTAGGCAGGGGCGGCTCTGGGGCCAACGTCCTGACTTTC. It is translated as CASSLGRGGSGANVLTF. The chain joins TRBV7-8 to TRBJ2-6; D is possibly TRBD1 (6 bases). The CDR3 covers 17 residues. The V end lost 1 base, the J end lost 0 bases, and 10 bases lay between the germline ends. From germline, CDR1 is SGHVS and CDR2 FQNEAQ.

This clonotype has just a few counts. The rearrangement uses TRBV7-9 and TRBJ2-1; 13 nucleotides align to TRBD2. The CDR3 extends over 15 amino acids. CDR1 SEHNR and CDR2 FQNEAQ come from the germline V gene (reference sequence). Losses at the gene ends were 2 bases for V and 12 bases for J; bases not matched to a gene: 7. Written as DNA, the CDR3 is TGTGCCAGCAGCTTAACTAGCGGGGGGGCCGCCCGGCAGTTCTTC. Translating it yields CASSLTSGGAARQFF.

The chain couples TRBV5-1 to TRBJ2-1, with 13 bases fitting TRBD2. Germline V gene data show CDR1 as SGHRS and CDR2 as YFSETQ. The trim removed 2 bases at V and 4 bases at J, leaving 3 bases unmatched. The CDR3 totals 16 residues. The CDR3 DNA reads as TGCGCCAGCAGCTTCAGACTAGCGGGGGGTTACAATGAGCAGTTCTTC. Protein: CASSFRLAGGYNEQFF.

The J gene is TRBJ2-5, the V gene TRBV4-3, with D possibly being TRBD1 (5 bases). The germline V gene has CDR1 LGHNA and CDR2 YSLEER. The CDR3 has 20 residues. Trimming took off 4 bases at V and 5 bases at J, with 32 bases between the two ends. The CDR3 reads CASSRILLSPLDKKGETQYF. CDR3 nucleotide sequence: TGCGCCAGCAGCCGAATTCTTCTTTCCCCCCTGGACAAAAAGGGGGAGACCCAGTACTTC.

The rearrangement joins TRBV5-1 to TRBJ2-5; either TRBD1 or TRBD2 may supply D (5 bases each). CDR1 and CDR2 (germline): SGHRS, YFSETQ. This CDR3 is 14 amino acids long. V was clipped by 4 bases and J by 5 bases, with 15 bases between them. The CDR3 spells CASSEGTRSETQYF. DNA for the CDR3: TGCGCCAGCAGCGAAGGGACCCGGTCGGAGACCCAGTACTTC.